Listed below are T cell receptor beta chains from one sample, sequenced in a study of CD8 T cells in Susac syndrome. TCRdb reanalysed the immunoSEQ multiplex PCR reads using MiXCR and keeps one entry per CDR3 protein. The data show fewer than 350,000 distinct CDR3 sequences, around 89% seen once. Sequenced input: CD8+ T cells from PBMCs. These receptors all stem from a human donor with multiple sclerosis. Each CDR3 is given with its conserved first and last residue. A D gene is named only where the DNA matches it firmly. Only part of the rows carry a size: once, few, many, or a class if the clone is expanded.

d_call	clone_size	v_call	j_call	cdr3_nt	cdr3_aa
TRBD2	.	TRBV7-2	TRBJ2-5	TGTGCCAGCGGACGGGGGGGCGGGACCCAGTACTTC	CASGRGGGTQYF
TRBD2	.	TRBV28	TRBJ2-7	TGTGCCAGCAGTCCCCTCCCGGGACAGGGGGCGCCGGGGACTAGCGGGAGGCCCTACGAGCAGTACTTC	CASSPLPGQGAPGTSGRPYEQYF
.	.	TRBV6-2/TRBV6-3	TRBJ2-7	TGTGCCACAGCTAGCTACGAGCAGTACTTC	CATASYEQYF
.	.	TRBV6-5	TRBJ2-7	TGTGCCAGCAGTTCACCGACCGGATACGAGCAGTACTTC	CASSSPTGYEQYF
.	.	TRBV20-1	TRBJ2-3	TGCAGTGCTAGAGTTTTAGATCCCGCTAGACACCGCACAGATACGCAGTATTTT	CSARVLDPARHRTDTQYF
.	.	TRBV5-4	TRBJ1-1	TGTGCCAGCAGCCCTCAACTGGCGTTGAACACTGAAGCTTTCTTT	CASSPQLALNTEAFF
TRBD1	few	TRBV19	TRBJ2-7	TGTGCCAGTAACCCGGGACAGGGACTCTACGAGCAGTACTTC	CASNPGQGLYEQYF
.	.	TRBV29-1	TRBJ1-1	TGCAGCGTTGTTCCAGCCATGAACACTGAAGCTTTCTTT	CSVVPAMNTEAFF
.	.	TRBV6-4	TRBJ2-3	TGTGCCAGCAGCAGTGACGGGGGAGTCGCAGATACGCAGTATTTT	CASSSDGGVADTQYF
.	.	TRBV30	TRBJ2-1	TGTGCCTGGGGACCGACCAATGAGCAGTTCTTC	CAWGPTNEQFF
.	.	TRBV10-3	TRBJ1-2	TGTGCCATCAGTATTTTCGTGGACGGCCAAGGCTATGGCTACACCTTC	CAISIFVDGQGYGYTF
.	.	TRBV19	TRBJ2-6	TGTGCCAGTAGTGAACCGAGGGGTTATGGGGCCAACGTCCTGACTTTC	CASSEPRGYGANVLTF
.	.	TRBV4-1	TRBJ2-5	TGCGCCAGCAGCCAAGTCTCCAGCGCCGCCGAGACCCAGTACTTC	CASSQVSSAAETQYF
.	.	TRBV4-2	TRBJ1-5	TGTGCCAGCAGCCCTCGTTGGGTAGTTCAGCCCCAGCATTTT	CASSPRWVVQPQHF
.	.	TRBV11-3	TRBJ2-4	TGTGCCAGCAGCATCGGCCGGGACATAGGGACGGACATTCAGTACTTC	CASSIGRDIGTDIQYF
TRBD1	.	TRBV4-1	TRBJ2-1	TGCGCCAGCAGCCAAAGACAGGGTTCCGGGCGGGATGAGCAGTTCTTC	CASSQRQGSGRDEQFF
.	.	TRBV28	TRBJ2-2	TGTGCCAGCAGTTTCGGTCAAAACACCGGGGAGCTGTTTTTT	CASSFGQNTGELFF
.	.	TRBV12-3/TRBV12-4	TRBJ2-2	TGTGCCAGCAGTGGGACCGACGGGGAGCTGTTTTTT	CASSGTDGELFF
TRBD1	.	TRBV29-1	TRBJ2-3	TGCAGCGCTGTCTGGCAGGGGGATAGCACAGATACGCAGTATTTT	CSAVWQGDSTDTQYF
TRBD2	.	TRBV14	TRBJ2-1	TGTGCCAGCAGTCAAACGTTCGGACTAGCGGTGGATGAGCAGTTCTTC	CASSQTFGLAVDEQFF
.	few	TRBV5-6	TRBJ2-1	TGTGCCAGCAGCTTGGAGGTGGCCAATGAGCAGTTCTTC	CASSLEVANEQFF
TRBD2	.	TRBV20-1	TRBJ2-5	TGCAGTGCTATGGGGCGGGCGGGAGTCCAAGAGACCCAGTACTTC	CSAMGRAGVQETQYF
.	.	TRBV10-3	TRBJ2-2	TGTGCCATCAGTGAGTCGGCAGGGACCGGGGAGCTGTTTTTT	CAISESAGTGELFF
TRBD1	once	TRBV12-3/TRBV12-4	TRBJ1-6	TGTGCCAGCAGTTCCCCTCCTACAGGGGGGAATTCACCCCTCCACTTT	CASSSPPTGGNSPLHF
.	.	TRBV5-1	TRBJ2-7	TGCGCCAGCAGCTTGGGACCAGGGGCCTCCGAGCAGTACTTC	CASSLGPGASEQYF
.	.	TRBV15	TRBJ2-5	TGTGCCACCAGCAGAACACCAAAAGAGACCCAGTACTTC	CATSRTPKETQYF
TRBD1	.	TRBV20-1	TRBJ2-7	TGCAGTGCTAGATTTATGGGACAGGGGGACTACGAGCAGTACTTC	CSARFMGQGDYEQYF
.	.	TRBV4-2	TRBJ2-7	TGTGCCAGCAGCCATTTACAGGGAATTACCTACGAGCAGTACTTC	CASSHLQGITYEQYF
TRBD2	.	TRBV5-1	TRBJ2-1	TGCGCCAGCAGCTTACTAGCGGGGGACCCTTTTAGCTCCTACAATGAGCAGTTCTTC	CASSLLAGDPFSSYNEQFF
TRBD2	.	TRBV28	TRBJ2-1	TGTGCCAGCGGTTCTCGGACTAGCGGGAGTAATGAGCAGTTCTTC	CASGSRTSGSNEQFF
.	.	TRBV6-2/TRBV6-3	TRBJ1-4	TGTGCCAGCACCGCCGATAGTGAAGAAGAAAAACTGTTTTTT	CASTADSEEEKLFF
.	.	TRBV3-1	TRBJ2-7	TGTGCCAGCAGCCAATCATCTCGTCACGAGCAGTACTTC	CASSQSSRHEQYF
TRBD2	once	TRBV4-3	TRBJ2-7	TGCGCCAGCAGCCAAGATTTATCGACTAGCGGTTCCTACGAGCAGTACTTC	CASSQDLSTSGSYEQYF
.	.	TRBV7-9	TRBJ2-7	TGTGCCAGCAGCCCTCTGGACAGCCAGACCTACGAGCAGTACTTC	CASSPLDSQTYEQYF
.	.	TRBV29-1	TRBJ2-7	TGCAGCGTTGTGGGTAGCGGCGTCTCCTACGAGCAGTACTTC	CSVVGSGVSYEQYF
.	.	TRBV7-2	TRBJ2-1	TGTGCCAGCACGAACAGCGGCGTCTTCTACAATGAGCAGTTCTTC	CASTNSGVFYNEQFF
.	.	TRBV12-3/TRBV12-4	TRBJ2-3	TGTGCCAGCAGTTTTGAGGGACCTCAGCCCCCCCACTTTGGTACGCAGTATTTT	CASSFEGPQPPHFGTQYF
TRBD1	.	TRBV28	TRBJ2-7	TGTGCCAGCAGTATCCCCGGGACAGCTTACGAGCAGTACTTC	CASSIPGTAYEQYF
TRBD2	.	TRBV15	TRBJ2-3	TGTGCCACCAGCACCTACTTCGGCGAAGCGGGGACCACAGATACGCAGTATTTT	CATSTYFGEAGTTDTQYF
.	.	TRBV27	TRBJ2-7	TGTGCCAGCAGTCACCTAGCGGTCCAGGGGACTGACGAGCAGTACTTC	CASSHLAVQGTDEQYF
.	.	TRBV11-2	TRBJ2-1	TGTGCCAGCAGCTTTGCCGTACCGTACAATGAGCAGTTCTTC	CASSFAVPYNEQFF
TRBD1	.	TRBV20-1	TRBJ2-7	TGCAGTGCTAGAGATGGGGACAGGGATTACGAGCAGTACTTC	CSARDGDRDYEQYF
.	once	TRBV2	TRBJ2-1	TGTGCCAGCGGGGCGAGCTCCTACAATGAGCAGTTCTTC	CASGASSYNEQFF
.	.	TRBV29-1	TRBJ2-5	TGCAGCGTTGAAAGGAGCTACCATCCCCAATGGCCACAAGAGACCCAGTACTTC	CSVERSYHPQWPQETQYF
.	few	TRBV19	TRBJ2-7	TGTGCCTCCTCAGCGGGACACTCCTACGAGCAGTACTTC	CASSAGHSYEQYF
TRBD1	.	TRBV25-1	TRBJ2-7	TGTGCCAGCCCCGAGGACAGGGACCAGCCCGACGAATCCTACGAGCAGTACTTC	CASPEDRDQPDESYEQYF
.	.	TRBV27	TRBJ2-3	TGTGCCAGCAGTTCATCCAGGGGCTCCTCCCAATATTTT	CASSSSRGSSQYF
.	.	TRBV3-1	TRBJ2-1	TGTGCCAGCAGCCTCCCTCTGGATGAGCAGTTCTTC	CASSLPLDEQFF
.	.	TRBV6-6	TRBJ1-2	TGTGCCAGCAGGTTCGGGGATAACTATGGCTACACCTTC	CASRFGDNYGYTF
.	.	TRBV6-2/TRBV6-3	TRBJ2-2	TGTGCCAGCACACTAGCAGTTACCGGGGAGCTGTTTTTT	CASTLAVTGELFF
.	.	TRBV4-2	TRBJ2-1	TGTGCCAGCAGCCAAGTTGTTGGGGGGGGCTCCTCCTACAATGAGCAGTTCTTC	CASSQVVGGGSSYNEQFF
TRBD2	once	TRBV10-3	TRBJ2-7	TGTGCCATCGGCGGGGGGGCGTACGAGCAGTACTTC	CAIGGGAYEQYF
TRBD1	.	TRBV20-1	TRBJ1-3	TGCAGTGCTGAGGGACAGGGTGCATCTGGAAACACCATATATTTT	CSAEGQGASGNTIYF
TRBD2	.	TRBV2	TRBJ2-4	TGTGCCAGCGATTGGAGCGGGGACTACCACTTC	CASDWSGDYHF